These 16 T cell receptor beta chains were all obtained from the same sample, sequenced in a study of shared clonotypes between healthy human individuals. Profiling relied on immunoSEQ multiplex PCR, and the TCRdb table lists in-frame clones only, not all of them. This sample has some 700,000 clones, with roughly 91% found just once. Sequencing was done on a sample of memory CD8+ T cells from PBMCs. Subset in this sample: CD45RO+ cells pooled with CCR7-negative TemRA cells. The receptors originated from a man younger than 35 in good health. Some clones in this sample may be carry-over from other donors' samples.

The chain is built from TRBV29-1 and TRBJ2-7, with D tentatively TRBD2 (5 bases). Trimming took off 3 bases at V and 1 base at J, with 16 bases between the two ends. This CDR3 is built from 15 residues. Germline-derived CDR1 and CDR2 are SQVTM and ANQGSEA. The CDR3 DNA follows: TGCAGCGTTGAGGAGGCCAGAATGTCATCCTACGAGCAGTACTTC. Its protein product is CSVEEARMSSYEQYF.

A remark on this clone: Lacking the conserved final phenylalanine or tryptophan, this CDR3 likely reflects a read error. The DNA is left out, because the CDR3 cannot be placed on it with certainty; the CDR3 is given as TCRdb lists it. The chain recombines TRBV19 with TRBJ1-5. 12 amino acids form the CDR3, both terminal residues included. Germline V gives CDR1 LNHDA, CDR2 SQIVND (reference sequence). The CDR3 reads CASSIEPGRLTL.

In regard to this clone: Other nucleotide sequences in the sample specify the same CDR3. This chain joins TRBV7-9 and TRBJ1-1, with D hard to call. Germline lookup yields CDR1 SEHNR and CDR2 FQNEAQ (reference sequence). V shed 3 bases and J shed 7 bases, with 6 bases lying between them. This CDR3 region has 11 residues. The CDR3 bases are TGTGCCAGCAGCTTCACGGGTGAAGCTTTCTTT. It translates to CASSFTGEAFF.

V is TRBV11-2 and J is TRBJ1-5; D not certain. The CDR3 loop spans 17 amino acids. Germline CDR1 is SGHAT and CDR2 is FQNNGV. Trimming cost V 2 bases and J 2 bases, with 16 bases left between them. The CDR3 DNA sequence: TGTGCCAGCAGCTTATATGCGGAGGGCGGGGGCAATCAGCCCCAGCATTTT. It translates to CASSLYAEGGGNQPQHF.

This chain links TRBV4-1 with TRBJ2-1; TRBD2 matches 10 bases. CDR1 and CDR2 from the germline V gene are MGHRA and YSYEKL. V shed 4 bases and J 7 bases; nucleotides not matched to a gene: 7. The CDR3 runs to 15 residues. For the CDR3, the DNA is TGCGCCAGCAGCCGGCTAGCGGGAGTGGGAAATGAGCAGTTCTTC. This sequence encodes CASSRLAGVGNEQFF.

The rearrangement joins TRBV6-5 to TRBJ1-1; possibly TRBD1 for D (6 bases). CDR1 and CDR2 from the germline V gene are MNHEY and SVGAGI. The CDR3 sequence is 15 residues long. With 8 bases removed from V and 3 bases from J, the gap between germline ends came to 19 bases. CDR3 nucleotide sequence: TGTGCCAGCGGGTGGGGGCTAGGATCGGACACTGAAGCTTTCTTT. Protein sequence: CASGWGLGSDTEAFF.

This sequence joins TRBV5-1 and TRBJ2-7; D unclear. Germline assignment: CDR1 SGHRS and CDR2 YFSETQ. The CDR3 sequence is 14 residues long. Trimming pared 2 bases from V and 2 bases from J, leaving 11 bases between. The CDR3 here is CASSFAQAAYEQYF. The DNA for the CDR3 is TGCGCCAGCAGCTTTGCCCAGGCCGCCTACGAGCAGTACTTC.

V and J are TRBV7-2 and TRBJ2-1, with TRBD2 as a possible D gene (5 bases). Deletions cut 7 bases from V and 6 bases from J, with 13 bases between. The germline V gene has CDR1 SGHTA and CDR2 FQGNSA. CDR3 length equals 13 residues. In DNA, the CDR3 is TGTGCCAGCACCCGAGGGCCTAGCAATGAGCAGTTCTTC. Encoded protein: CASTRGPSNEQFF.

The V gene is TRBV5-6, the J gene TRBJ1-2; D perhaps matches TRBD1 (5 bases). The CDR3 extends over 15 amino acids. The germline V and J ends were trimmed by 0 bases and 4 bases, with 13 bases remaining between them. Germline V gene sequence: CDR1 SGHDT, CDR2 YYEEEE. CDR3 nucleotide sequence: TGTGCCAGCAGCTTGGGGGGACGTCTGATCTATGGCTACACCTTC. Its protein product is CASSLGGRLIYGYTF.

CDR3 sequence: CASSFWGSGNTIYF. Written as DNA, the CDR3 is TGTGCCAGTAGTTTTTGGGGGAGCGGAAACACCATATATTTT. The chain links TRBV19 to TRBJ1-3; the D gene is possibly TRBD1 (5 bases). CDR1 is LNHDA and CDR2 is SQIVND in the germline V gene (reference sequence). There are 14 residues in the CDR3. V was trimmed by 5 bases and J by 4 bases, leaving 12 bases between them.

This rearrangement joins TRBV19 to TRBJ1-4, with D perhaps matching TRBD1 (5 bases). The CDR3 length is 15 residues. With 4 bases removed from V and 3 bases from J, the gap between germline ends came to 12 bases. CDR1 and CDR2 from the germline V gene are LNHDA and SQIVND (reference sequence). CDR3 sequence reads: CASSTPREANEKLFF. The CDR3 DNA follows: TGTGCCAGTAGTACGCCCAGGGAAGCTAATGAAAAACTGTTTTTT.

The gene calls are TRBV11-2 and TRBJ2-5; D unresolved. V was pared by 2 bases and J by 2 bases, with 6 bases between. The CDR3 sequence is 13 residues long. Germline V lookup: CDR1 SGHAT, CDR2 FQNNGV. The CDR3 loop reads CASSLRGQETQYF. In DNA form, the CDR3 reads TGTGCCAGCAGCTTACGAGGACAAGAGACCCAGTACTTC.

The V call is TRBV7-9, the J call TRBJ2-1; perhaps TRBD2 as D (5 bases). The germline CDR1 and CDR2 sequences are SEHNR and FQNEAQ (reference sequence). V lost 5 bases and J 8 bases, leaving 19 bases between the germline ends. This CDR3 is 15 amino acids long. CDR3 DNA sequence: TGTGCCAGCAGCCTCCGACTACACGGCCGGGATGAGCAGTTCTTC. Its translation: CASSLRLHGRDEQFF.

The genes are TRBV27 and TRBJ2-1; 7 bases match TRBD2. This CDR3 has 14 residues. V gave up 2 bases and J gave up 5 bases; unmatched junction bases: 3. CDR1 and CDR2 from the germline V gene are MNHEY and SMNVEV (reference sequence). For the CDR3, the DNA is TGTGCCAGCAGTTTAGCGGGAGAGGACAATGAGCAGTTCTTC. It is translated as CASSLAGEDNEQFF.

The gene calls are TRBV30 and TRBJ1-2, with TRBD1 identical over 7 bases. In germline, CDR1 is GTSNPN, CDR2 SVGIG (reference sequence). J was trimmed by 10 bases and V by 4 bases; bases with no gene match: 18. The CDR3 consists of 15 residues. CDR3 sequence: CAWKYRGMGVSPYTF. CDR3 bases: TGTGCCTGGAAATACAGGGGAATGGGGGTCTCCCCCTACACCTTC. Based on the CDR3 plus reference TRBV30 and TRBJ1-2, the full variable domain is SQTIHQWPATLVQPVGSPLSLECTVEGTSNPNLYWYRQAAGRGLQLLFYSVGIGQISSEVPQNLSASRPQDRQFILSSKKLLLSDSGFYLCAWKYRGMGVSPYTFGSGTRLTVV.

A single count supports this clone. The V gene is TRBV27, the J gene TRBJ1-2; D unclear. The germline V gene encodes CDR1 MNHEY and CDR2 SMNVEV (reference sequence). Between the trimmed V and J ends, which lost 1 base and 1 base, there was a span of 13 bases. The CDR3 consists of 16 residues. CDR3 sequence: CASSLFPPEDNYGYTF. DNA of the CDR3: TGTGCCAGCAGTTTATTCCCCCCTGAAGATAACTATGGCTACACCTTC.